This T cell receptor beta chain originates from a study of blood T cell repertoires in COVID-19. Study as a whole: Sites in the United States, Italy and Spain provided acute and convalescent COVID-19 samples. PBMCs, B-cell-depleted T cells, or T cells were the source of the cDNA or gDNA that made up the material.

Methods used by the authors: Using reference gene primer amplification, nucleated cell counts were estimated. Assay used: immunoSEQ multiplex PCR; TCRdb lists only in-frame clones, some missing. V and J calls and clone size are those listed in that table; D and trimming were worked out from the DNA. The sample holds tens of thousands of clones, 75% to 90% seen once. Trimming took off 4 bases at V and 6 bases at J, with 10 bases between the two ends. The CDR3 has 12 residues. Germline CDR1 is MNHEY and CDR2 is SVGEGT. J is TRBJ2-7 and V is TRBV6-2 or TRBV6-3; D unresolved. The TCR sequence derives from a human donor with active COVID-19. The donor label of this sample is uncertain. The sample consisted of peripheral blood. The DNA for the CDR3 is TGTGCCAGCAGTTCTACGGTTGGCGAGCAGTACTTC. It is translated as CASSSTVGEQYF.